What follows are 15 T cell receptor beta chains derived from one specimen sequenced in a study of blood T cell repertoires in COVID-19 (TCRdb year 2020). Library preparation used the immunoSEQ multiplex PCR assay. Held by TCRdb, this immuneACCESS table contains in-frame sequences only and omits some clones. Under half of the omission traces to an unresolved V gene where checked; the cause of the rest is unknown. Present in this sample are around 260,000 clones, 86% of which were seen just once. The ten top clones hold approximately 9.8% of the sample. Sequenced input: peripheral blood. The receptors come from a man aged 40-55 years who had recovered from COVID-19.

The rearrangement links TRBV6-2 or TRBV6-3 to TRBJ1-1; 10 bases are a match to TRBD1. The CDR3 extends over 15 amino acids. The germline V gene has CDR1 MNHEY and CDR2 SVGEGT. V shed 6 bases and J 6 bases; nucleotides not matched to a gene: 10. CDR3 residues: CASSPGTGDLAEAFF. In nucleotides, the CDR3 is TGTGCCAGCAGCCCCGGGACAGGGGATTTGGCTGAAGCTTTCTTT.

The J gene is TRBJ1-3, the V gene TRBV4-1; TRBD1 is a possible D gene (6 bases). The V and J ends lost 0 bases and 0 bases respectively, with 12 bases between them. This CDR3 spans 17 amino acids. Germline V gene data show CDR1 as MGHRA and CDR2 as YSYEKL. CDR3 bases: TGCGCCAGCAGCCAAGAGAGACAGGCGATCTCTGGAAACACCATATATTTT. Translation gives CASSQERQAISGNTIYF.

This chain links TRBV5-4 with TRBJ2-5; 7 nucleotides match TRBD1. This CDR3 contains 14 residues. The ends lost 2 bases at V and 2 bases at J; junction bases unmatched: 3. In germline, CDR1 is SGHNT, CDR2 YYREEE (reference sequence). The CDR3 nucleotides read TGTGCCAGCAGCTTAGGACAGGATCAAGAGACCCAGTACTTC. Protein: CASSLGQDQETQYF.

The rearrangement joins TRBV3-1 (or the pseudogene TRBV3-2) to TRBJ1-3; a weak D match, TRBD1 (6 bases). CDR3 size: 14 residues. Germline CDR1 and CDR2: LGHDT and YNNKEL (reference sequence). The V end lost 1 base, the J end lost 4 bases, and 8 bases lay between the germline ends. The CDR3 DNA reads as TGTGCCAGCAGCCAAGGGGGGCTCGGAAACACCATATATTTT. Its protein is CASSQGGLGNTIYF.

CDR3 sequence: CASRMTFDSNQPQHF. The DNA of the CDR3 is TGTGCCAGCAGGATGACATTTGATAGCAATCAGCCCCAGCATTTT. The chain is built from TRBV6-5 and TRBJ1-5, with D unresolved. Per the germline V gene, CDR1 is MNHEY and CDR2 is SVGAGI. The CDR3 contains 15 residues. The V and J ends lost 6 bases and 0 bases respectively, with 12 bases between them.

The chain carries TRBV21-1 and TRBJ2-1; TRBD2, as called in the table, went unchecked against the DNA. TRBV21-1 is a pseudogene locus. This CDR3 spans 18 amino acids. This CDR3 reads CASSPGLAGSGSYNEQFF. The CDR3, as DNA: TGTGCCAGCAGCCCGGGACTAGCGGGCTCGGGCTCCTACAATGAGCAGTTCTTC.

The chain couples TRBV6-5 to TRBJ1-1; unclear D gene. The CDR3 spans 13 residues. Trimming removed 2 bases at V and 10 bases at J, with 14 bases between. Germline CDR1 reads MNHEY; CDR2 reads SVGAGI. The CDR3 is CASSYGSGLAAFF. The CDR3 nucleotides read TGTGCCAGCAGTTACGGATCCGGGTTGGCAGCTTTCTTT.

V and J are TRBV5-1 and TRBJ2-2, with 8 bases identical to TRBD1. Germline CDR1 SGHRS, CDR2 YFSETQ. The CDR3 is 18 residues long. V shed 0 bases, J shed 6 bases, and the junction held 13 bases outside the gene matches. Written as DNA, the CDR3 is TGCGCCAGCAGCTTGGTCGGAATAGGACAGGGAGCGCCCGGGGAGCTGTTTTTT. The encoded protein is CASSLVGIGQGAPGELFF.

CDR3 DNA sequence: TGTGCCAGCAGCTTAGTAGATAACTATGGCTACACCTTC. It is translated as CASSLVDNYGYTF. J is TRBJ1-2 and V is TRBV11-2; D unclear. V was shortened by 1 base and J by 1 base, with 4 bases between the two germline ends. The CDR3 spans 13 residues. Per germline, CDR1 SGHAT and CDR2 FQNNGV.

V usage is TRBV6-5 and J usage is TRBJ2-7; D unresolved. V shed 7 bases and J shed 6 bases, with 16 bases lying between them. The CDR3 loop spans 13 amino acids. Germline loops: CDR1 MNHEY, CDR2 SVGAGI. In nucleotides, the CDR3 is TGTGCCAGCATATACTCAGCAACGTCCGAGCAGTACTTC. Protein sequence: CASIYSATSEQYF.

The gene calls are TRBV19 and TRBJ1-5; TRBD1 aligns across 8 bases. V was pared by 1 base and J by 6 bases, with 8 bases of the junction left unmatched. Germline lookup yields CDR1 LNHDA and CDR2 SQIVND (reference sequence). The CDR3 runs to 16 residues. CDR3 region: CASSIVDTGGSQPQHF. The DNA for the CDR3 is TGTGCCAGTAGTATAGTTGACACAGGGGGATCTCAGCCCCAGCATTTT. The variable domain in full, completed from reference TRBV19 and TRBJ1-5, reads DGGITQSPKYLFRKEGQNVTLSCEQNLNHDAMYWYRQDPGQGLRLIYYSQIVNDFQKGDIAEGYSVSREKKESFPLTVTSAQKNPTAFYLCASSIVDTGGSQPQHFGDGTRLSIL.

The genes are TRBV5-4 and TRBJ1-2; possible D gene TRBD1, 6 bases. The V gene lost 2 bases and the J gene lost 8 bases, with 10 bases spanning the gap. The CDR3 spans 12 residues. Germline loops: CDR1 SGHNT, CDR2 YYREEE (reference sequence). The CDR3 loop is CASSFLTGGYTF. DNA of the CDR3: TGTGCCAGCAGCTTCCTCACAGGGGGCTACACCTTC.

The genes are TRBV7-9 and TRBJ1-1; 7 nucleotides align to TRBD1. J gave up 5 bases and V 4 bases, and 7 bases lay outside the gene matches. Germline V gene sequence: CDR1 SEHNR, CDR2 FQNEAQ (reference sequence). The length of the CDR3 is 14 residues. Written as DNA, the CDR3 is TGTGCCAGCAGCTCGAGCCAGGGGGGAACTGAAGCTTTCTTT. Encoded protein: CASSSSQGGTEAFF.

The rearrangement uses TRBV5-1 and TRBJ2-7; 8 nucleotides agree with TRBD2. The V gene's germline CDR1 is SGHRS and CDR2 YFSETQ. CDR3 size: 14 residues. The junction had 4 bases not matched to a gene; V was cut back by 5 bases and J by 0 bases. This CDR3 is CASSPGTSSYEQYF. The CDR3 coding sequence is TGCGCCAGCAGTCCCGGGACTAGCTCCTACGAGCAGTACTTC. The full variable domain, completed using reference TRBV5-1 and TRBJ2-7, is KAGVTQTPRYLIKTRGQQVTLSCSPISGHRSVSWYQQTPGQGLQFLFEYFSETQRNKGNFPGRFSGRQFSNSRSEMNVSTLELGDSALYLCASSPGTSSYEQYFGPGTRLTVT.

This clone showed up just once. CDR3 sequence (DNA): TGTGCCAGTAGTATAGGGGCAGGGATGAGCTCCTACGAGCAGTACTTC. It codes for CASSIGAGMSSYEQYF. The gene calls are TRBV19 and TRBJ2-7; D may be TRBD1 (5 bases). From germline, CDR1 is LNHDA and CDR2 SQIVND (reference sequence). Trimming stripped 1 base from V and 0 bases from J, with 13 bases between. There are 16 residues in the CDR3.